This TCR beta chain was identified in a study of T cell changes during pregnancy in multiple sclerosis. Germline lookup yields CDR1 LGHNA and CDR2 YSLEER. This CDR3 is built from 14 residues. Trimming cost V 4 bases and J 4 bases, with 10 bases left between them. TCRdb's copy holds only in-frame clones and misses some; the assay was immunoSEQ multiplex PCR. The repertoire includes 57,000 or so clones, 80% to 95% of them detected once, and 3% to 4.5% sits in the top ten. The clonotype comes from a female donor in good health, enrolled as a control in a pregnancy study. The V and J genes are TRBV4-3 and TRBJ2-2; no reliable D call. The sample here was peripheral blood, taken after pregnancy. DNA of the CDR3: TGCGCCAGCAGCCTAGAACAGCTCACCGGGGAGCTGTTTTTT. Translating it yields CASSLEQLTGELFF.